These T cell receptor beta chains were read from a single sample in a study of T cell responses to AZD1222 COVID-19 vaccine. This table comes from immunoSEQ multiplex PCR, and its TCRdb copy is limited to in-frame clones, with some not included. The sample records approximately 99,000 clones, around 84% being singletons. Specimen: peripheral blood, collected on day 0 of AZD1222 vaccination. The receptors originated from an adult in good health. Both conserved end residues are part of each CDR3. A D gene is named only where the DNA matches it firmly. Some rows mark clone size as missing; the rest say once, few, many or name a class of expanded clone.

J | V | D | size | CDR3 | DNA
TRBJ2-5 | TRBV6-2/TRBV6-3 | NA | NA | CASSSGGTLGGETQYF | TGTGCCAGCAGCTCCGGCGGGACCCTCGGTGGGGAGACCCAGTACTTC
TRBJ1-4 | TRBV18 | NA | NA | CASSPPGQFDEKLFF | TGTGCCAGCTCACCACCTGGACAGTTTGATGAAAAACTGTTTTTT
TRBJ2-5 | TRBV28 | NA | NA | CASSSGFDPAAETQYF | TGTGCCAGCAGTTCGGGTTTTGACCCGGCGGCGGAGACCCAGTACTTC
TRBJ2-5 | TRBV6-5 | NA | NA | CASGTGNQEETQYF | TGTGCCAGTGGTACGGGGAACCAGGAAGAGACCCAGTACTTC
TRBJ2-3 | TRBV2 | TRBD1 | few | CASSGRQGITDTQYF | TGTGCCAGCAGTGGACGACAGGGGATCACAGATACGCAGTATTTT
TRBJ2-3 | TRBV7-9 | NA | NA | CASSRPGIDTQYF | TGTGCCAGCAGCCGCCCGGGGATAGATACGCAGTATTTT
TRBJ1-2 | TRBV12-3/TRBV12-4 | TRBD1 | NA | CASRLTGRGGYTF | TGTGCCAGCAGACTGACAGGGCGGGGTGGCTACACCTTC
TRBJ2-2 | TRBV15 | NA | NA | CATSRDSGLRTGELFF | TGTGCCACCAGCAGAGATTCGGGGTTAAGGACCGGGGAGCTGTTTTTT
TRBJ2-2 | TRBV19 | NA | once | CASSKLSRGVAGELFF | TGTGCCAGTAGTAAACTGTCACGAGGGGTGGCCGGGGAGCTGTTTTTT
TRBJ1-2 | TRBV19 | TRBD1 | once | CASSDPTGLHGYTF | TGTGCCAGTAGCGATCCGACAGGGCTGCATGGCTACACCTTC
TRBJ1-6 | TRBV7-2 | NA | NA | CASSPDRINNSPLHF | TGTGCCAGCAGCCCTGACAGGATCAATAATTCACCCCTCCACTTT
TRBJ1-4 | TRBV14 | TRBD1 | NA | CASSLGTAHYNEKLFF | TGTGCCAGCAGCCTGGGGACAGCTCACTATAATGAAAAACTGTTTTTT
TRBJ2-2 | TRBV21-1 | NA | NA | CASSSPAWNKNTGELFF | TGTGCCAGCAGTTCCCCGGCGTGGAACAAGAACACCGGGGAGCTGTTTTTT
TRBJ1-2 | TRBV30 | NA | NA | CAWSVQGTYGYTF | TGTGCCTGGAGTGTCCAGGGAACGTATGGCTACACCTTC
TRBJ2-7 | TRBV18 | TRBD2 | once | CASSQYSGDFYEQYF | TGTGCCAGCTCACAGTATAGCGGGGATTTCTACGAGCAGTACTTC
TRBJ1-4 | TRBV5-1 | NA | once | CASSLFGELNEKLFF | TGCGCCAGCAGCTTGTTTGGGGAGCTTAATGAAAAACTGTTTTTT
TRBJ2-7 | TRBV11-3 | NA | NA | CASSQNNDPPQYF | TGTGCCAGCAGCCAAAACAACGATCCGCCGCAGTACTTC
TRBJ2-2 | TRBV6-5 | NA | few | CASSYGVGNTGELFF | TGTGCCAGCAGTTATGGGGTAGGGAACACCGGGGAGCTGTTTTTT
TRBJ1-1 | TRBV3-1/TRBV3-2 | NA | NA | CASSQDQGRGRGKAFF | TGTGCCAGCAGCCAAGATCAGGGCAGGGGACGCGGAAAAGCTTTCTTT
TRBJ1-2 | TRBV19 | NA | NA | CASSNIGGNGYTF | TGTGCCAGTAGTAATATTGGAGGGAACGGCTACACCTTC
TRBJ2-7 | TRBV7-6 | TRBD2 | NA | CASSPRTRGVDEQYF | TGTGCCAGCAGCCCGCGGACTAGGGGTGTCGACGAGCAGTACTTC
TRBJ1-1 | TRBV6-5 | NA | NA | CASRPGVVNTEAFF | TGTGCCAGCAGACCGGGGGTCGTGAACACTGAAGCTTTCTTT
TRBJ1-6 | TRBV5-8 | NA | NA | CASSLVVSPLHF | TGTGCCAGCAGCTTGGTTGTTTCACCCCTCCACTTT